This T cell receptor beta chain was identified in a study of regulatory T cells in long-lasting Graves disease (dated by TCRdb to the early 2020s). Some background on the complete study: To count as having persistent Graves' disease, a patient had to have received antithyroid drug treatment for over 5 years with TSH receptor autoantibodies remaining persistently positive. On average, persistent Graves' disease patients in the clinical cohort had been on antithyroid drugs for about 10 years. A total of roughly 35 samples were covered by TCR sequencing, comprising approximately 13 persistent and roughly 20 newly diagnosed Graves' disease patients. This study used TCR sequencing and RNA sequencing of peripheral blood to compare persistent Graves' disease patients against newly diagnosed Graves' disease patients. The study was conducted in China and was registered as a clinical trial.

The time point tag for this specimen amounts to: persistent/refractory GD, antithyroid drugs over 5 years with positive TRAb. For both TCR sequencing and RNA sequencing, RNA was extracted from PBMCs using TRIzol. Graves' disease was diagnosed according to American Thyroid Association guidelines. Patients for the study were recruited at an endocrinology department in Xi'an, China. From each patient, approximately 10 milliliters of peripheral blood was collected into an EDTA anticoagulant tube. PBMCs were isolated by Ficoll Paque Plus density gradient separation without further T cell sorting. An Agilent 2100 Bioanalyzer and agarose gel were used to check RNA quality, while a NanoDrop 2000 measured RNA concentration. The library was generated by multiplex PCR. Instrument used: Illumina HiSeq 4000. CDR3 regions were amplified by Arm-PCR with iRepertoire HTBI primers to construct TCR beta libraries. PCR products were gel purified before sequencing. On the study's bioinformatics: A total of 62 TRBV and some 15 TRBJ segments were identified across samples and were used for gene usage analysis of CDR3 amino acid clonotypes. COPE and FqMerger were used to merge the filtered high-quality paired reads into contigs. Contigs were aligned with BLAST to IMGT TRBV, TRBD and TRBJ reference genes, and CDR3 was defined per IMGT. Clonotypes above 0.1% frequency were classified as highly expanded clones. Repertoire diversity was measured by Shannon entropy, and V-J evenness by the Gini coefficient. A clonotype was considered public if more than one individual shared it. TCRdb ran its own pipeline on the public reads, namely fastp trimming at Q25 and MiXCR clone calling, and kept in-frame beta chains. Identical CDR3 proteins give one entry, which carries the most common genes and DNA. In this record, the V and J calls reflect TCRdb's handling and not the investigators' own analysis. Across this sample there are over 650,000 distinct CDR3 sequences, with about 32% seen only once. The ten largest make up about two fifths of the sample.

A few counts support this clonotype. Its antigen remains unidentified. No base-level quality is on record; no much larger clone is a single base apart. The full study reports these points: Peripheral blood alone was examined, since thyroid tissue, which constituted the primary lesion, could not be accessed. Persistent patients shared more public clonotypes among themselves (2,741) than newly diagnosed patients did (about 970). The authors noted that the small sample size was a limitation that may lower accuracy. Only the TCR beta chain was sequenced and analyzed. Compared with newly diagnosed patients, patients with persistent Graves' disease had lower TCR Shannon entropy and fewer highly expanded clones, which suggests clonal expansion.

Here the sequenced sample was peripheral blood mononuclear cells (PBMCs), taken when the disease was refractory, from a patient treated with antithyroid drugs. The TCR comes from a female donor with Graves disease.

The CDR3 protein is CASSPLHTEAFF. The DNA reads as follows: TGTGCCAGTAGTCCCCTTCACACTGAAGCTTTCTTT. This chain joins TRBV19 to TRBJ1-1; the D gene remains uncertain. The cysteine opens and the phenylalanine closes a CDR3 of 12 amino acids. Solely the CDR3 DNA is kept, with 36 bases framed from the first base. From a lookup of the germline V gene (reference sequence), CDR1 and CDR2 are LNHDA and SQIVND. V loses 5 bases of germline sequence and J loses 3 bases, and the interval between the two ends is 7 bases.